This is a list of T cell receptor beta chains from one sample in a study of human T cells and chemical hapten exposure. TCRdb processed the RACE reads anew with MiXCR; each CDR3 protein has one entry. Of around 330,000 distinct CDR3 sequences detected, around 5.5% appear once; the ten largest clones hold less than 9%. The source material was whole blood, sampled in connection with sensitization to the hapten diphenylcyclopropenone (DPC). All receptors derive from a woman between 18 and 29 years old with alopecia areata. Some clones in this sample may be carry-over from other donors' samples. The CDR3 runs from the conserved cysteine through the conserved F or W. A D gene is named only where the DNA matches it firmly. Some rows mark clone size as missing; the rest say once, few, many or name a class of expanded clone.

>TRBJ2-7|-|TRBD1|TRBV6-5
TGTGCCAGCAGCCGGGACAGACTCTCCTACGAGCAGTACTTC
CASSRDRLSYEQYF
>TRBJ1-5|many|-|TRBV20-1
TGCAGTGCTAGAGATATAGGGGAGGAAGGCAGTCAGCCCCAGCATTTT
CSARDIGEEGSQPQHF
>TRBJ2-1|-|TRBD2|TRBV6-5
TGTGCCAGCAGTTCCCGGGGTAGCGGGTATGAGCAGTTCTTC
CASSSRGSGYEQFF
>TRBJ1-2|few|-|TRBV7-2
TGTGCCAGCAGCTATACAGGGTCTAACTATGGCTACACCTTC
CASSYTGSNYGYTF
>TRBJ2-3|many|TRBD1|TRBV5-4
TGTGCCAGCAGCCCTACAGGGGGCGGCACAGATACGCAGTATTTT
CASSPTGGGTDTQYF
>TRBJ1-3|few|TRBD1|TRBV11-3
TGTGCCAGCAGCTCAGGGGGCGCCGGGGGAAACACCATATATTTT
CASSSGGAGGNTIYF
>TRBJ2-5|few|-|TRBV6-2/TRBV6-3
TGTGCCAGCAGTTACCCGATAGAGACCCAGTACTTC
CASSYPIETQYF
>TRBJ2-4|-|-|TRBV6-5
TGTGCCAGCAGTCCCCTAGGGGGGGCGGTTAACATTCAGTACTTC
CASSPLGGAVNIQYF
>TRBJ1-4|few|-|TRBV20-1
TGCAGTGCTAGCATCAACAGGCAAGCTAATGAAAAACTGTTTTTT
CSASINRQANEKLFF
>TRBJ2-1|many|-|TRBV6-2/TRBV6-3
TGTGCCAGCAGCCCTCCGAGCTCCTACAATGAGCAGTTCTTC
CASSPPSSYNEQFF
>TRBJ2-3|once|-|TRBV19
TGTGCCAGTACCCCGACCGCCTCTACAGATACGCAGTATTTT
CASTPTASTDTQYF
>TRBJ2-3|few|TRBD2|TRBV7-8
TGTGCCAGCAGCCCACTAGCGGGGATATCAGATACGCAGTATTTT
CASSPLAGISDTQYF
>TRBJ2-7|few|-|TRBV4-3
TGCGCCAGCAGCCAAGAGGGACTTGGGGCCTACGAGCAGTACTTC
CASSQEGLGAYEQYF
>TRBJ1-5|-|TRBD1|TRBV6-4
TGTGCCAGCAGCCGACAGGGTACACCTAATCAGTCCCAGCATTTT
CASSRQGTPNQSQHF
>TRBJ2-3|many|TRBD2|TRBV7-8
TGTGCCAGCAGTCTACAGCGGGGCACGGGCGATACGCAGTATTTT
CASSLQRGTGDTQYF
>TRBJ2-7|few|-|TRBV6-2/TRBV6-3
TGTGCCAGCAGCGATTTGGTACCCGAGCAGTACTTC
CASSDLVPEQYF
>TRBJ2-1|few|-|TRBV9
TGTGCCAGCAGCGTAGAAATCTATAATGAGCAGTTCTTC
CASSVEIYNEQFF
>TRBJ1-2|many|-|TRBV18
TGTGCCAGCTCACTCGGTAGTGCCAGGGGTAACTATGGCTACACCTTC
CASSLGSARGNYGYTF
>TRBJ2-7|-|-|TRBV7-3
TGTGCCAGCAGTACGGGACCCGGTCGAGGCGAGCAGTACTTC
CASSTGPGRGEQYF
>TRBJ2-2|few|-|TRBV7-3
TGTGCCAGCAGCAACTCAGAGAACACCGGGGAGCTGTTTTTT
CASSNSENTGELFF
>TRBJ1-4|many|-|TRBV28
TGTGCCAGCAGTCCCCCTGGAACTACTGAAAAACTGTTTTTT
CASSPPGTTEKLFF
>TRBJ2-2|-|-|TRBV4-3
TGCGCCAGCAGCCAAGAGGATGGGCGTAAGCTGTTTTTT
CASSQEDGRKLFF
>TRBJ2-2|few|-|TRBV14
TGTGCCAGCAGCCAAGAAGTACCGCTGAACACCGGGGAGCTGTTTTTT
CASSQEVPLNTGELFF
>TRBJ2-3|-|-|TRBV6-1
TGTGCCAGCAGTGCTAGGAGGACTTATGCAACAGATACGCAGTATTTT
CASSARRTYATDTQYF
>TRBJ1-2|many|-|TRBV4-1
TGCGCCAGCAGCCGGGGGCGGGGTTACTATGGCTACACCTTC
CASSRGRGYYGYTF
>TRBJ2-7|many|-|TRBV10-3
TGTGCCATCAGTGAGACAAGACAGATCCCCTACGAGCAGTACTTC
CAISETRQIPYEQYF
>TRBJ2-3|many|-|TRBV20-1
TGCAGTGCTAGAGATTCCGGGACAACTGCCCCAGATACGCAGTATTTT
CSARDSGTTAPDTQYF
>TRBJ1-4|many|-|TRBV6-1
TGTGCCAGCAGTGAAGAAAAGGGGTACGAAAAACTGTTTTTT
CASSEEKGYEKLFF
>TRBJ1-2|-|TRBD1|TRBV20-1
TGCAGTGCTCCAACCGGACAGGGAGGGAGAGGCTACACCTTC
CSAPTGQGGRGYTF
>TRBJ1-1|many|-|TRBV7-2
TGTGCCAGCAGCTTTCCTGTGGGGAGAGAGAGTCCGACTGAAGCTTTCTTT
CASSFPVGRESPTEAFF
>TRBJ1-1|-|TRBD1|TRBV12-5
TGTGCTAGTGGTCTCCGGACAGGTCAAGGAACTGAAGCTTTCTTT
CASGLRTGQGTEAFF
>TRBJ1-5|-|-|TRBV5-6
TGTGCCAGCAGCCGCGCGGGAAATAGCAATCAGCCCCAGCATTTT
CASSRAGNSNQPQHF
>TRBJ2-1|-|TRBD2|TRBV6-6
TGTGCCAGCAGTTACTTAGCGGGGGCGGAGGATGAGCAGTTCTTC
CASSYLAGAEDEQFF
>TRBJ2-3|few|-|TRBV4-1
TGCGCCAGCAGCCAACTTAGTACGCAGTATTTT
CASSQLSTQYF
>TRBJ2-1|few|TRBD2|TRBV4-3
TGCGCCAGCAGCCAAGGGCTAGCGGGGGGTCTTGCCTACAATGAGCAGTTCTTC
CASSQGLAGGLAYNEQFF
>TRBJ2-4|-|TRBD2|TRBV20-1
TGCAGTGCTAGTGGGACTAGCGGGGGGTTAAACATTCAGTACTTC
CSASGTSGGLNIQYF
>TRBJ1-1|few|TRBD1|TRBV7-8
TGTGCCAGCAGCTTAGCGCAGGGACAGGGAACTGAAGCTTTCTTT
CASSLAQGQGTEAFF
>TRBJ2-7|-|TRBD2|TRBV20-1
TGCAGTGCTCTATATCGGCTAGCGGGAGAGCAGTACTTC
CSALYRLAGEQYF
>TRBJ2-7|many|TRBD1|TRBV12-3/TRBV12-4
TGTGCCAGCAGGACAGGGTCCTACGAGCAGTACTTC
CASRTGSYEQYF
>TRBJ2-5|many|-|TRBV11-2
TGTGCCAGCAGCCAAATCCCCGAGACCCAGTACTTC
CASSQIPETQYF
>TRBJ2-3|many|-|TRBV7-2
TGTGCCAGTACCGGGGCGGCCGCAACAGATACGCAGTATTTT
CASTGAAATDTQYF
>TRBJ2-3|-|TRBD2|TRBV12-3/TRBV12-4
TGTGCCAGCAGTTTAGCCTTACTAGCGGAGAGCACAGATACGCAGTATTTT
CASSLALLAESTDTQYF
>TRBJ2-1|few|TRBD1|TRBV28
TGTGCCAGCACCCGACAGGGGGGACAGGGGGTCTTC
CASTRQGGQGVF
>TRBJ2-5|few|-|TRBV29-1
TGCAGCGTTGAAGCCCCGGGGGAGCGAGAAGGGACCCAGTACTTC
CSVEAPGEREGTQYF
>TRBJ1-1|many|-|TRBV3-1
TGTGCCAGCAGCCAAGCGGGACCGACTGAAGCTTTCTTT
CASSQAGPTEAFF
>TRBJ1-3|-|-|TRBV5-1
TGCGCCAGCAGCCCACAAGGACCGATCTCTGGAAACACCATATATTTT
CASSPQGPISGNTIYF
>TRBJ2-7|many|TRBD2|TRBV9
TGTGCCAGCAGCGCCCCTCCTAGCGGGGGCGAGCAGTACTTC
CASSAPPSGGEQYF
>TRBJ2-3|-|-|TRBV5-1
TGCGCCAGCAGCCCCGAGAGAGGCACCACAGATACGCAGTATTTT
CASSPERGTTDTQYF
>TRBJ1-5|few|-|TRBV7-2
TGTGCCAGCAGCCGTACGGGGACAAGCAATCAGCCCCAGCATTTT
CASSRTGTSNQPQHF
>TRBJ2-3|few|-|TRBV5-4
TGTGCCAGCAGCAAACAGGGAGATACGCAGTATTTT
CASSKQGDTQYF
>TRBJ1-1|many|-|TRBV7-9
TGTGCCAGCAGCTTATCCGGCTCTAAGGGCAGACTGGGCTTT
CASSLSGSKGRLGF
>TRBJ2-2|once|-|TRBV12-3/TRBV12-4
TGTGCCAGCGGTGGGGTCAACACCGGGGAGCTGTTTTTT
CASGGVNTGELFF
>TRBJ1-1|-|-|TRBV16
TGTGCCAGCATTATGATCCGGGACAACGCTGAAGCTTTCTTT
CASIMIRDNAEAFF
>TRBJ1-2|few|TRBD1|TRBV4-1
TGCGCCAGCAGCCGGGGACAGGGGGGGACTTATGGCTACACCTTC
CASSRGQGGTYGYTF